This T cell receptor (beta chain) appears in the sequencing data of a study of molecular identifiers for immune sequencing clone quantification. Points from the study as a whole: Naive cells had under 1% of molecules in clones above 20 RNA copies, effectors over 97%.

This clonotype has just a few counts. Antigen specificity is unknown. Deletions cut 5 bases from V and 0 bases from J, with 16 bases between. The CDR3 is made up of 17 amino acids. Germline CDR1 is SGHDN and CDR2 is FVKESK. TCRdb itself ran the PCR reads through MiXCR, one entry per CDR3 protein. Of fewer than 350,000 distinct CDR3 sequences in the sample, roughly a fifth are singletons; the top ten hold approximately 0.8%. The source is a human donor in good health. Some libraries in this study had Jurkat cell RNA spiked in. This rearrangement joins TRBV14 to TRBJ2-2; D is unclear. Material: naive CD8+ T cells from blood, with Jurkat cell RNA spiked in. The subset is: FACS-sorted CD8+CD4-CCR7+CD45RA+ naive T cells. CDR3 sequence reads: CASSILMSGPNTGELFF. In nucleotides, the CDR3 is TGTGCCAGCAGCATATTGATGTCCGGACCGAACACCGGGGAGCTGTTTTTT.